This T cell receptor beta chain was recovered during a study of a mutant IDH1 vaccine in newly diagnosed glioma. Overall study: Vaccination followed radiotherapy alone by 4-6 weeks, or accompanied temozolomide cycles. Patients under treatment included 62.5% males and approximately 40% females and had a mean age of approximately 43 years. Previous treatment comprised radiotherapy, temozolomide, or both, mostly both.

Time point described: week 35, safety follow-up. One vaccine dose held 300 ug of mutant IDH1 20-mer peptide and came with topical imiquimod. The data were produced by immunoSEQ multiplex PCR, yet TCRdb's version contains in-frame clones alone and is incomplete. This table holds about 54,000 clones, under 90% found once. Germline V CDR1 and CDR2: GTSNPN, SVGIG (reference sequence). Losses at the gene ends were 2 bases for V and 4 bases for J; bases not matched to a gene: 5. This CDR3 is built from 13 residues. Details on this clone: The target antigen is unknown.

This sequence originates from a woman between 18 and 29 years old with glioma. The sample in question was PBMCs, obtained from a glioma patient whose treatment included an IDH1 peptide vaccine. The chain is built from TRBV30 and TRBJ2-7; TRBD1 agrees at 7 bases. The CDR3 DNA follows: TGTGCCTGGAGTTTGCGGACAGGTTACGAGCAGTACTTC. Protein product: CAWSLRTGYEQYF.